A selection of T cell receptor beta chains follows, all from one sample in a study of blood T cell repertoires in COVID-19. Using immunoSEQ multiplex PCR, the repertoire was profiled, and TCRdb retains in-frame clones only, with some absent. This sample carries a few hundred thousand clones, about 85% of them seen once, and the ten largest clones take roughly 2.2%. Sample: peripheral blood. The receptors stem from a woman aged 45 to 65 who had recovered from COVID-19. The CDR3 runs from the conserved cysteine through the conserved F or W. The D gene is left open where the match is weak. Some rows mark clone size as missing; the rest say once, few, many or name a class of expanded clone.

>TRBJ2-1|TRBV28|.|TRBD2
CASSLAGGPLNEQFF
TGTGCCAGCAGCCTAGCGGGAGGGCCACTGAATGAGCAGTTCTTC
>TRBJ1-2|TRBV10-3|.|.
CAISGQLYGYTF
TGTGCCATCAGTGGACAGCTCTATGGCTACACCTTC
>TRBJ1-2|TRBV5-1|.|.
CASSSYSNYGYTF
TGCGCCAGCAGCTCATACTCCAACTATGGCTACACCTTC
>TRBJ2-3|TRBV2|.|.
CASRATGTDTQYF
TGTGCCAGCAGAGCGACGGGCACAGATACGCAGTATTTT
>TRBJ1-4|TRBV19|.|.
CASTSGTSYNNEKLFF
TGTGCCAGTACCTCCGGGACAAGTTATAATAATGAAAAACTGTTTTTT
>TRBJ1-2|TRBV4-1|once|.
CASSQPAPGRAGYTF
TGCGCCAGCAGCCAACCCGCACCAGGCAGAGCTGGCTACACCTTC
>TRBJ1-2|TRBV7-2|many|TRBD1
CASSLNRGRWGYTF
TGTGCCAGCAGCTTAAACAGGGGGCGTTGGGGCTACACCTTC
>TRBJ2-1|TRBV27|.|TRBD2
CASNPSGRGEQFF
TGTGCCAGCAATCCTAGCGGGAGGGGTGAGCAGTTCTTC
>TRBJ1-5|TRBV5-1|.|TRBD1
CASSPGGTGIEEPQHF
TGCGCCAGCAGCCCCGGCGGGACAGGGATTGAGGAGCCCCAGCATTTT
>TRBJ2-5|TRBV11-2|once|.
CASSLDALWETQYF
TGTGCCAGCAGCTTAGACGCGCTCTGGGAGACCCAGTACTTC
>TRBJ1-1|TRBV4-2|.|TRBD1
CASSQGPGQGRDTEAFF
TGTGCCAGCAGCCAGGGCCCCGGACAGGGGCGAGACACTGAAGCTTTCTTT
>TRBJ1-5|TRBV21-1|.|.
CASSKGGGTGTGNQPQHF
TGTGCCAGCAGCAAAGGGGGGGGGACCGGGACAGGTAATCAGCCCCAGCATTTT
>TRBJ2-2|TRBV5-1|.|.
CASSLQASLGAGELFF
TGCGCCAGCAGCTTGCAGGCTTCTTTAGGGGCCGGGGAGCTGTTTTTT
>TRBJ2-1|TRBV20-1|.|.
CSADSGVQFF
TGCAGCGCGGACAGTGGGGTCCAATTCTTC
>TRBJ2-1|TRBV28|.|.
CASSLIGDQDGEQFF
TGTGCCAGCAGTTTAATAGGGGATCAAGACGGTGAGCAGTTCTTC
>TRBJ1-2|TRBV28|.|.
CASRPAGGIKGYTF
TGTGCCAGCAGACCAGCCGGGGGGATTAAGGGCTACACCTTC
>TRBJ2-1|TRBV10-3|.|TRBD2
CAISDGLAGYNEQFF
TGTGCCATCAGTGATGGGCTAGCGGGGTACAATGAGCAGTTCTTC
>TRBJ1-1|TRBV4-3|.|.
CASSQEAARGNTEAFF
TGCGCCAGCAGCCAAGAGGCCGCTCGGGGTAACACTGAAGCTTTCTTT
>TRBJ1-1|TRBV2|.|.
CASIGITEAFF
TGTGCCAGCATCGGGATCACTGAAGCTTTCTTT
>TRBJ1-5|TRBV3-1/TRBV3-2|.|TRBD1
CASSPGGPPQHF
TGTGCCAGCTCTCCAGGGGGGCCGCCCCAGCATTTT
>TRBJ1-1|TRBV27|.|TRBD1
CASSLGQLTEAFF
TGTGCCAGCAGTTTGGGACAGCTCACTGAAGCTTTCTTT
>TRBJ2-1|TRBV11-2|.|.
CASSFGGLYNYSYNEQFF
TGTGCCAGCAGCTTCGGTGGCCTTTATAACTATTCCTACAATGAGCAGTTCTTC
>TRBJ1-5|TRBV5-6|.|.
CASSLAGGADQPQHF
TGTGCCAGCAGCTTGGCGGGAGGGGCTGATCAGCCCCAGCATTTT
>TRBJ1-1|TRBV5-8|.|.
CASSLGGRVRTEAFF
TGTGCCAGCAGCTTGGGTGGCAGGGTAAGAACTGAAGCTTTCTTT
>TRBJ1-2|TRBV27|.|TRBD1
CASSPRQGARGYTF
TGTGCCAGCAGCCCAAGACAGGGGGCGCGGGGCTACACCTTC
>TRBJ2-3|TRBV28|.|TRBD2
CASKAGGSTDTQYF
TGTGCCAGCAAGGCGGGAGGAAGCACAGATACGCAGTATTTT
>TRBJ2-1|TRBV4-3|.|TRBD2
CASSQVLAGYHNEQFF
TGCGCCAGCAGCCAAGTGCTAGCGGGATATCACAATGAGCAGTTCTTC
>TRBJ2-5|TRBV5-1|.|.
CASRGGHQVQETQYF
TGCGCCAGCAGGGGAGGACATCAGGTCCAAGAGACCCAGTACTTC
>TRBJ1-5|TRBV6-1|.|TRBD1
CASSDQGGNQPQHF
TGTGCCAGCAGTGACCAGGGGGGCAATCAGCCCCAGCATTTT
>TRBJ1-5|TRBV7-2|.|.
CASSLGRVLGVSNQPQHF
TGTGCCAGCAGCTTAGGCAGGGTCCTTGGGGTTAGCAATCAGCCCCAGCATTTT
>TRBJ1-6|TRBV28|.|TRBD1
CASSPPGQGTESPLHF
TGTGCCAGCAGTCCCCCGGGACAGGGGACGGAATCACCCCTCCACTTT
>TRBJ2-3|TRBV6-2/TRBV6-3|.|TRBD1
CASSSVPRGSTDTQYF
TGTGCCAGCAGTTCGGTACCCAGGGGGTCCACAGATACGCAGTATTTT
>TRBJ1-6|TRBV5-1|.|TRBD1
CASSLVAGGNSPLHF
TGCGCCAGCAGCTTGGTGGCAGGGGGTAATTCACCCCTCCACTTT
>TRBJ1-2|TRBV7-9|.|TRBD1
CASSSDRGDGYTF
TGTGCCAGCAGCTCCGACAGGGGTGATGGCTACACCTTC
>TRBJ1-2|TRBV15|.|.
CATSRDQAGLRGYTF
TGTGCCACCAGCAGAGATCAGGCAGGGTTGAGGGGCTACACCTTC
>TRBJ1-1|TRBV18|.|.
CASSPGWGVNTEAFF
TGTGCCAGCTCACCGGGATGGGGGGTCAACACTGAAGCTTTCTTT
>TRBJ1-1|TRBV6-5|once|.
CASSSRSSEAFF
TGTGCCAGCAGTTCGCGGTCCTCCGAAGCTTTCTTT
>TRBJ1-2|TRBV7-6|.|.
CASSSDYGYTF
TGTGCCAGCAGCTCGGACTATGGCTACACCTTC
>TRBJ1-2|TRBV7-8|.|.
CASSRLYGYTF
TGTGCCAGCAGCCGCCTCTATGGCTACACCTTC
>TRBJ1-1|TRBV12-3/TRBV12-4|.|.
CASSPPRGGGAFF
TGTGCCAGCAGCCCCCCCAGGGGTGGGGGAGCTTTCTTT
>TRBJ1-4|TRBV5-1|.|TRBD1
CASSQTPTGGNEKLFF
TGCGCCAGCAGCCAGACGCCGACAGGGGGGAATGAAAAACTGTTTTTT
>TRBJ2-1|TRBV28|.|.
CASSLTYNEQFF
TGTGCCAGCAGTTTAACTTACAATGAGCAGTTCTTC
>TRBJ2-7|TRBV7-2|.|TRBD2
CASSLQGLAGVNEQYF
TGTGCCAGCAGCTTACAGGGGCTAGCGGGAGTGAACGAGCAGTACTTC
>TRBJ1-5|TRBV19|.|.
CASSIPLDSYSNQPQHF
TGTGCCAGTAGTATCCCATTGGACAGCTATAGCAATCAGCCCCAGCATTTT
>TRBJ2-2|TRBV19|.|TRBD2
CASKGSGDSGELFF
TGTGCCAGCAAAGGGAGCGGGGACTCCGGGGAGCTGTTTTTT
>TRBJ2-5|TRBV5-4|.|TRBD2
CASFPRGRGQETQYF
TGTGCCAGCTTCCCTCGGGGGAGGGGACAAGAGACCCAGTACTTC
>TRBJ2-3|TRBV10-3|.|TRBD2
CAISGISGGVADTQYF
TGTGCCATCAGTGGCATAAGCGGGGGGGTTGCAGATACGCAGTATTTT
>TRBJ2-3|TRBV9|.|TRBD2
CASSVGGSGGHSTDTQYF
TGTGCCAGCAGCGTAGGAGGTAGCGGGGGCCACAGCACAGATACGCAGTATTTT
>TRBJ1-3|TRBV5-1|.|TRBD1
CASSSTGAFSGNTIYF
TGCGCCAGCAGCTCTACAGGGGCCTTCTCTGGAAACACCATATATTTT
>TRBJ1-5|TRBV19|.|.
CASRFTTAADSNQPQHF
TGTGCCAGCCGATTCACAACGGCGGCAGATAGCAATCAGCCCCAGCATTTT
>TRBJ2-3|TRBV10-3|.|TRBD1
CATAWSRTGGGADTQYF
TGTGCCACCGCGTGGTCCCGGACAGGGGGTGGGGCAGATACGCAGTATTTT
>TRBJ2-1|TRBV28|.|.
CASSFWEKQFF
TGTGCCAGCAGTTTTTGGGAGAAGCAGTTCTTC
>TRBJ2-3|TRBV10-3|few|.
CAITRSPLTDTQYF
TGTGCCATCACGCGGTCCCCTCTCACAGATACGCAGTATTTT
>TRBJ2-1|TRBV28|.|TRBD2
CASSLLAGGLAGNEQFF
TGTGCCAGCAGTTTGCTAGCGGGAGGGTTAGCCGGCAATGAGCAGTTCTTC
>TRBJ1-5|TRBV21-1|once|.
CASSKARYQQPQHF
TGTGCCAGCAGCAAAGCCCGCTACCAACAGCCCCAGCATTTT
>TRBJ1-5|TRBV7-9|.|.
CASSSSTPYNQPQHF
TGTGCCAGCAGCTCCTCGACTCCGTACAATCAGCCCCAGCATTTT
>TRBJ1-1|TRBV5-4|once|.
CASSSLKITSDTEAFF
TGTGCCAGCAGCTCCCTGAAAATTACCTCGGACACTGAAGCTTTCTTT
>TRBJ2-2|TRBV6-2/TRBV6-3|.|TRBD1
CASSRQGFRTGELFF
TGTGCCAGCAGCCGACAGGGATTTAGAACCGGGGAGCTGTTTTTT
>TRBJ1-5|TRBV28|.|.
CASSLLRQTSNQPQHF
TGTGCCAGCAGTTTACTTAGACAGACTAGCAATCAGCCCCAGCATTTT
>TRBJ2-1|TRBV6-2/TRBV6-3|once|.
CASSYSLSTEQFF
TGTGCCAGCAGTTACTCGCTGAGTACTGAGCAGTTCTTC